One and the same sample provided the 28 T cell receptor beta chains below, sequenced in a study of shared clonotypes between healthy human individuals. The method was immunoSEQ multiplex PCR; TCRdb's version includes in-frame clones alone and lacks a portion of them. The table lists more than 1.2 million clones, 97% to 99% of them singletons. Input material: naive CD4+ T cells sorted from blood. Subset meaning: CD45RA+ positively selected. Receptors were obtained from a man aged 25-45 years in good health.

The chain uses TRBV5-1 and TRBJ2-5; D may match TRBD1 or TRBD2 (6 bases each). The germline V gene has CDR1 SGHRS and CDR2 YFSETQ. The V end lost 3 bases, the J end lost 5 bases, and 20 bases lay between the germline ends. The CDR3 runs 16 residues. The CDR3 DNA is TGCGCCAGCAGCTGGAGAGTAGGGGGGCTAGTTGAGACCCAGTACTTC. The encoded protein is CASSWRVGGLVETQYF.

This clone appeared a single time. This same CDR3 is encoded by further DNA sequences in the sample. The CDR3 sequence: CASSPTGNTEAFF. Here the CDR3 DNA reads TGTGCCAGCTCACCAACGGGTAACACTGAAGCTTTCTTT. The chain employs TRBV18 and TRBJ1-1; D not certain. The CDR3 has 13 amino acids. V lost 2 bases, J lost 2 bases, and 6 bases lay in between. Germline V gene data show CDR1 as KGHSH and CDR2 as LQKENI. The full variable domain, completed using reference TRBV18 and TRBJ1-1, is NAGVMQNPRHLVRRRGQEARLRCSPMKGHSHVYWYRQLPEEGLKFMVYLQKENIIDESGMPKERFSAEFPKEGPSILRIQQVVRGDSAAYFCASSPTGNTEAFFGQGTRLTVV.

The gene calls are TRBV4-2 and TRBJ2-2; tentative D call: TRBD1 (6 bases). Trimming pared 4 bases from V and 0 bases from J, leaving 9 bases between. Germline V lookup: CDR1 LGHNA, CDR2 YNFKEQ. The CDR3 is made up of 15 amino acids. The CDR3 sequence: CASSPGQSNTGELFF. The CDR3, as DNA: TGTGCCAGCAGCCCCGGACAGTCGAACACCGGGGAGCTGTTTTTT.

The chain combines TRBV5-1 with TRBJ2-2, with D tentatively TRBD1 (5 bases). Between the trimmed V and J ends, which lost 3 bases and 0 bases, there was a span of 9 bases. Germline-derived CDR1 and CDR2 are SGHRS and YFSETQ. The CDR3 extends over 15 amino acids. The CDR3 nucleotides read TGCGCCAGCAGCTCGAGGACAACGAACACCGGGGAGCTGTTTTTT. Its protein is CASSSRTTNTGELFF.

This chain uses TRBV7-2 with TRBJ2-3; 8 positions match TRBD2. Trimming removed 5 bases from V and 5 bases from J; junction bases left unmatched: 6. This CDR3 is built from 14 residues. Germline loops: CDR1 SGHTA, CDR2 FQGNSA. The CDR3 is CASSVGLAVDTQYF. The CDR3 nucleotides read TGTGCCAGCAGCGTCGGACTAGCCGTAGATACGCAGTATTTT.

For the CDR3, the DNA is TGTGCCAGCAGCCTCAAGTCAGGGGTAGGGGACACTGAAGCTTTCTTT. Protein sequence: CASSLKSGVGDTEAFF. The chain links TRBV14 to TRBJ1-1, with D perhaps matching TRBD1 (6 bases). There are 16 residues in the CDR3. Trimming cost V 4 bases and J 3 bases, with 18 bases left between them. Germline values: CDR1 SGHDN, CDR2 FVKESK.

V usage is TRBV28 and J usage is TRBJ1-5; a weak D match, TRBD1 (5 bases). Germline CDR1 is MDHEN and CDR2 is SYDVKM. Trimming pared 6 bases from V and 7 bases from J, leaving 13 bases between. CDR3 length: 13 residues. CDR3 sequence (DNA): TGTGCCAGCAGAATACCCAGGGCCCAGCCCCAGCATTTT. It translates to CASRIPRAQPQHF.

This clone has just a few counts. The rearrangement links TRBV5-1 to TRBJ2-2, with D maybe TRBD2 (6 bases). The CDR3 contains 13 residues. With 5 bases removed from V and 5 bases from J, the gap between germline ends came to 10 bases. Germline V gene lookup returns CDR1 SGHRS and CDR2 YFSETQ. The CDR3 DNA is TGCGCCAGCAGAAAACGGGAGACCGGGGAGCTGTTTTTT. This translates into CASRKRETGELFF. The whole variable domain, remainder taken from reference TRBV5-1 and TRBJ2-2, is KAGVTQTPRYLIKTRGQQVTLSCSPISGHRSVSWYQQTPGQGLQFLFEYFSETQRNKGNFPGRFSGRQFSNSRSEMNVSTLELGDSALYLCASRKRETGELFFGEGSRLTVL.

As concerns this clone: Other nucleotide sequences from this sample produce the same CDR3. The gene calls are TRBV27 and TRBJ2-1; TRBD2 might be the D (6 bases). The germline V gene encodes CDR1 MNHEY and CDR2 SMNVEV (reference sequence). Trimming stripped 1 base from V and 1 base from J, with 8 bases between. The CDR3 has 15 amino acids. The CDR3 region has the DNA TGTGCCAGCAGTTTATTTAGCGGATCCTACAATGAGCAGTTCTTC. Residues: CASSLFSGSYNEQFF.

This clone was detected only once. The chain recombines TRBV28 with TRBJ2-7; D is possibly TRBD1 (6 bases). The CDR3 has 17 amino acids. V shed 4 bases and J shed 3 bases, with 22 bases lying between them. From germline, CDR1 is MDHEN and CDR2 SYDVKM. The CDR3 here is CASSSHRDNPQNYEQYF. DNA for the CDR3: TGTGCCAGCAGTTCCCACCGGGACAATCCTCAGAACTACGAGCAGTACTTC.

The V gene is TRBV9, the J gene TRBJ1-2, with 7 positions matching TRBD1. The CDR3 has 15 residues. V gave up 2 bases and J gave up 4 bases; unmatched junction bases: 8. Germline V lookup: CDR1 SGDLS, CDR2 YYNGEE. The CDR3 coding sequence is TGTGCCAGCAGCGTCGACAACAGGGGTCTCTATGGCTACACCTTC. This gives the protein CASSVDNRGLYGYTF.

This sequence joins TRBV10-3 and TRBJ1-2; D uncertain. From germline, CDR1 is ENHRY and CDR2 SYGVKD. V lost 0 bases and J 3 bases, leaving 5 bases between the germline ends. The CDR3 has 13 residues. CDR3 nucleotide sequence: TGTGCCATCAGTGAGTCGGTGGACTATGGCTACACCTTC. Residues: CAISESVDYGYTF.

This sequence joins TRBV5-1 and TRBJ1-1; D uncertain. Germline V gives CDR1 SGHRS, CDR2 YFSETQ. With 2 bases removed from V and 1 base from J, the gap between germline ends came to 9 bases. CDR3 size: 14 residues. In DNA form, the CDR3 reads TGCGCCAGCAGCTTTGGAGTGACGAACACTGAAGCTTTCTTT. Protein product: CASSFGVTNTEAFF.

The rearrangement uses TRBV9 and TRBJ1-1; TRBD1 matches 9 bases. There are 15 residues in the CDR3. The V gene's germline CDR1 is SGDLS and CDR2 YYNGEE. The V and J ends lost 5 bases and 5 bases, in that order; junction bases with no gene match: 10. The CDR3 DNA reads TGTGCCAGCAGGCCGGGACAGGGATGGGGGACTGAAGCTTTCTTT. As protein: CASRPGQGWGTEAFF.

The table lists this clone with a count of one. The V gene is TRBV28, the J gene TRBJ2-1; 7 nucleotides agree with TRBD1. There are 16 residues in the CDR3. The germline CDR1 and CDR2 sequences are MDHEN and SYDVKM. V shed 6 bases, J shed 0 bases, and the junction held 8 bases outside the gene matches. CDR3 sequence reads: CASRGKGQSSYNEQFF. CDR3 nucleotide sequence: TGTGCCAGCAGGGGGAAGGGACAGAGCTCCTACAATGAGCAGTTCTTC.

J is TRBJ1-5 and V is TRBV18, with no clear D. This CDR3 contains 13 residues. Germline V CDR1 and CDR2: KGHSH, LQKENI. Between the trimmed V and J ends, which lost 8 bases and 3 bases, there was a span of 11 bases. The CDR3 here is CASARDINQPQHF. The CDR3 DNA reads TGTGCCAGCGCCCGAGACATCAATCAGCCCCAGCATTTT.

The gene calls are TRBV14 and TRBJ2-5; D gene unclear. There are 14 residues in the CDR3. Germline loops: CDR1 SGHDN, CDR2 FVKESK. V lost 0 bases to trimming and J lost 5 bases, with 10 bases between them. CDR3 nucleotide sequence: TGTGCCAGCAGCCAAGATGGTAGATTGGAGACCCAGTACTTC. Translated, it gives CASSQDGRLETQYF.

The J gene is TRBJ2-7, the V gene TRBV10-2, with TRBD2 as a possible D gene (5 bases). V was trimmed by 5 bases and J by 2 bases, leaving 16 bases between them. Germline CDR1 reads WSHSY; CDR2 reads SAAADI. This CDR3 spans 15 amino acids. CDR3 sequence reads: CASSLADGVPYEQYF. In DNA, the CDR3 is TGCGCCAGCAGTCTCGCCGACGGGGTCCCCTACGAGCAGTACTTC.

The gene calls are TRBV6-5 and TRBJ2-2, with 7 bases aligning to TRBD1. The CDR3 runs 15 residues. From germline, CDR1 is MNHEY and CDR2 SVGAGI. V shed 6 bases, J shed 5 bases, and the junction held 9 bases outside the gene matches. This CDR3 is CASSLAGGLTGELFF. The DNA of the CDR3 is TGTGCCAGCAGCTTAGCAGGGGGTTTGACCGGGGAGCTGTTTTTT.

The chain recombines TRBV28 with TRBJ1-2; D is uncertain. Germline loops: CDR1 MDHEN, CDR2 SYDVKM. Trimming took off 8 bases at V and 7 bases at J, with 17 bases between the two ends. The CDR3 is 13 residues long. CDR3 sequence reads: CASAPQPPSGYTF. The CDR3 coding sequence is TGTGCCAGCGCACCCCAGCCGCCCAGTGGCTACACCTTC.

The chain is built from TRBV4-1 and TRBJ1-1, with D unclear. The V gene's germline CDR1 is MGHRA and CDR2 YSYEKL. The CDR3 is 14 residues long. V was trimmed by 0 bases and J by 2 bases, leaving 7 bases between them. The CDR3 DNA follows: TGCGCCAGCAGCCAAGAGGGCGGAAACACTGAAGCTTTCTTT. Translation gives CASSQEGGNTEAFF.

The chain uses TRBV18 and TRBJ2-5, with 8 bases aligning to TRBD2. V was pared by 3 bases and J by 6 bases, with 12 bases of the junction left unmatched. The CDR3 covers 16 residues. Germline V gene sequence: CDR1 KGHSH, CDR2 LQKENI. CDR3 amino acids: CASSPLQREGLQTQYF. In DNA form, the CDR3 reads TGTGCCAGCTCACCCCTCCAACGGGAGGGCCTACAGACCCAGTACTTC.

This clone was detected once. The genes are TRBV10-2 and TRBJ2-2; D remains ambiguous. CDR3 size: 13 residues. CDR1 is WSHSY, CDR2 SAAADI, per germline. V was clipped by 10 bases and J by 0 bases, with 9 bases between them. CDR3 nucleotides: TGCGCCATCAATATCCCGAACACCGGGGAGCTGTTTTTT. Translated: CAINIPNTGELFF.

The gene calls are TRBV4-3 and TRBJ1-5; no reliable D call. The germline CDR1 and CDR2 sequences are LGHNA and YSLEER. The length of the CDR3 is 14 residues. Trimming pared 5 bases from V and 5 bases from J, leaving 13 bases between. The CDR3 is CASSKMVGDQPQHF. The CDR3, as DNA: TGCGCCAGCAGCAAGATGGTAGGTGATCAGCCCCAGCATTTT.

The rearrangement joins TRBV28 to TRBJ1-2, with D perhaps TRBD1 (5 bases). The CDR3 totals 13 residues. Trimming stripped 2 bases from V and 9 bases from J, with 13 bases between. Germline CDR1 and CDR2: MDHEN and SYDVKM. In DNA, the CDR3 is TGTGCCAGCAGTTTACCCGTTACGGGGCGCTACACCTTC. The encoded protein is CASSLPVTGRYTF.

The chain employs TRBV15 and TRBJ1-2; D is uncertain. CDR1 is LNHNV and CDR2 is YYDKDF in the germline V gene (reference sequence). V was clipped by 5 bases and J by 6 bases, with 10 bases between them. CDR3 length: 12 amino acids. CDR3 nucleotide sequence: TGTGCCACCAGCGAAGGGATCGATGGCTACACCTTC. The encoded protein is CATSEGIDGYTF.

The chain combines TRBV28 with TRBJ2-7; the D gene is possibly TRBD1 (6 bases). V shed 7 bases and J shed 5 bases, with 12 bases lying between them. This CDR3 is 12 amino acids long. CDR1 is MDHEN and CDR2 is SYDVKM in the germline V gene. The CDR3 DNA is TGTGCCAGCAACATACAGGGAAACGAGCAGTACTTC. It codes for CASNIQGNEQYF.

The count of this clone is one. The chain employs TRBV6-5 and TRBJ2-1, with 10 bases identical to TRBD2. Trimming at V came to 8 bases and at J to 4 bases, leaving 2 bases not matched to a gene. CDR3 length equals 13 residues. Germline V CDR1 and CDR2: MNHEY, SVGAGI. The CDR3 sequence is CASGTSVYNEQFF. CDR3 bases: TGTGCCAGCGGGACTAGCGTATACAATGAGCAGTTCTTC.